The entry below gives a single TCR beta chain sequence along with its context. The sample belongs to a study of cytomegalovirus exposure and HLA in healthy donors. Study background: Clustering assigned 81% of the roughly 370 genotyped donors to the Caucasian-associated ancestry cluster.

The primer mix had 60 Vbeta and 13 Jbeta primers. Sequenced by immunoSEQ multiplex PCR; TCRdb stores in-frame clones only, minus some. The table records some 150,000 clones, less than 85% of them present only once. This TCR derives from a woman aged 50 to 65 in good health and CMV-seropositive. The sample consisted of PBMCs.

CDR3 in DNA: TGCGCCAGCAGCCAGTTAGCGGGGGAGGCCTACGAGCAGTACTTC. It is translated as CASSQLAGEAYEQYF. The chain has TRBV4-3 and TRBJ2-7; TRBD2 agrees at 9 bases. Germline CDR1 reads LGHNA; CDR2 reads YSLEER. V lost 3 bases, J lost 2 bases, and 5 bases stayed unmatched. The CDR3 loop spans 15 amino acids.